The present T cell receptor beta chain was sequenced within a study of cytomegalovirus exposure and HLA in healthy donors. Study observations and caveats: A later analysis found that most CMV-associated TCR beta chains appeared HLA-restricted. With high specificity and sensitivity, the classifier reportedly diagnosed cytomegalovirus status.

As for this clone: Antigen unknown.

The PCR contained 60 Vbeta and 13 Jbeta primers. Study processing details: About 83 million unique TCR beta chains, roughly 12 million shared, were counted in a later analysis. Measured with immunoSEQ multiplex PCR; TCRdb has only the in-frame clones, and not every one. The V and J calls and clone size are taken from that table; D and trimming were inferred from the DNA. The record lists some 130,000 clones, of which the ten most abundant hold about 1.5%. Each of the donors was a healthy bone marrow donor. Between the trimmed V and J ends, which lost 5 bases and 2 bases, there was a span of 13 bases. The CDR3 loop spans 14 amino acids. CDR1 is SGHVS, CDR2 FQNEAQ, per germline.

This TCR came from a woman aged 40 to 55 in good health and CMV-seropositive. The chain employs TRBV7-8 and TRBJ2-7, with D possibly matching TRBD2 (6 bases). Material for sequencing was PBMCs. CDR3 residues: CASSPAGTAYEQYF. The CDR3 DNA reads TGTGCCAGCAGCCCCGCCGGGACTGCCTACGAGCAGTACTTC. Variable domain in full (rest from reference TRBV7-8 and TRBJ2-7): GAGVSQSPRYKVAKRGQDVALRCDPISGHVSLFWYQQALGQGPEFLTYFQNEAQLDKSGLPSDRFFAERPEGSVSTLKIQRTQQEDSAVYLCASSPAGTAYEQYFGPGTRLTVT.